The 27 T cell receptor beta chains reported below all come from one sample, sequenced in a study of CD8 T cells in ankylosing spondylitis. TCRdb reanalysed the 5' RACE reads using MiXCR and keeps one entry per CDR3 protein. The sample consists of tens of thousands of distinct CDR3 sequences, about 6.8% of them appearing once. The material sequenced was blood, either unsorted or a sorted T cell fraction (not recorded which). Every receptor here comes from a male donor with ankylosing spondylitis or in good health (not recorded which).

This clonotype has ten or more counts. V and J are TRBV9 and TRBJ2-7, with TRBD1 matching 8 bases. Germline assignment: CDR1 SGDLS and CDR2 YYNGEE. CDR3 length: 12 amino acids. V gave up 7 bases and J gave up 4 bases; unmatched junction bases: 4. The CDR3 DNA follows: TGTGCCAGCGGACAGGGCTCTTACGAGCAGTACTTC. This sequence encodes CASGQGSYEQYF.

CDR3 nucleotides: TGTGCCAGCAGGGCAGGAAGCCTAAGCTCCTACAATGAGCAGTTCTTC. It yields the protein CASRAGSLSSYNEQFF. The chain recombines TRBV7-3 with TRBJ2-1; D call uncertain. Trimming took 6 bases from V and 0 from J, leaving 15 bases between them. CDR1 and CDR2 from the germline V gene are SGHTA and FQGTGA. The CDR3 has 16 residues.

This clonotype was seen repeatedly, ten times or more. V is TRBV7-2 and J is TRBJ2-3; D not resolved. This CDR3 is built from 12 residues. V was shortened by 5 bases and J by 5 bases, with 8 bases between the two germline ends. CDR1 is SGHTA, CDR2 FQGNSA, per germline. The CDR3 DNA is TGTGCCAGCAGCCCCGTGGTAGATACGCAGTATTTT. It specifies CASSPVVDTQYF.

This clonotype was seen at least ten times. The chain recombines TRBV19 with TRBJ2-5; no firm D call. Trimming shortened V by 2 bases and J by 4 bases, and 14 bases separated the two germline ends. Germline V gene sequence: CDR1 LNHDA, CDR2 SQIVND (reference sequence). The CDR3 has 15 residues. The CDR3 is CASSISDNFGETQYF. DNA for the CDR3: TGTGCCAGTAGTATATCCGACAACTTCGGAGAGACCCAGTACTTC.

There are many counts of this clonotype. This chain connects TRBV20-1 to TRBJ1-5; D may be TRBD1 (6 bases). The CDR3 has 13 amino acids. CDR1 and CDR2 from the germline V gene are DFQATT and SNEGSKA (reference sequence). V dropped 6 bases and J dropped 4 bases, with 13 bases sitting between them. The CDR3 loop reads CSAVGHINQPQHF. The CDR3 DNA reads as TGCAGTGCCGTGGGACACATAAATCAGCCCCAGCATTTT.

This clonotype was counted at least ten times. J is TRBJ2-1 and V is TRBV7-3; TRBD2 agrees at 13 bases. In germline, CDR1 is SGHTA, CDR2 FQGTGA. The CDR3 is 22 residues long. V lost 5 bases and J lost 8; bases outside the gene matches: 27. CDR3 sequence (DNA): TGTGCCAGCAGCGCCCGACTAGCGGGAGGAATACTTTCCTCAACCGGGCGGTATGAGCAGTTCTTC. Amino acid sequence: CASSARLAGGILSSTGRYEQFF.

This clonotype was seen repeatedly, ten times or more. The chain has TRBV12-3 or TRBV12-4 and TRBJ2-1; D may be TRBD1 or TRBD2 (5 bases each). This CDR3 comprises 14 residues. V shed 3 bases and J shed 7 bases, with 13 bases lying between them. As DNA, the CDR3 is TGTGCCAGCAGTTTGGGGACGTGGGGGAATGAGCAGTTCTTC. Its translation: CASSLGTWGNEQFF.

In its sample, this clonotype is medium-sized (0.01 to 0.1%). V gene TRBV28 combines with J gene TRBJ1-1; D possibly corresponds to TRBD1 (5 bases). Germline V gene data show CDR1 as MDHEN and CDR2 as SYDVKM. Trimming shortened V by 3 bases and J by 8 bases, and 10 bases separated the two germline ends. The CDR3 extends over 12 amino acids. CDR3 sequence: CASSFGGSEAFF. Written as DNA, the CDR3 is TGTGCCAGCAGTTTTGGGGGGTCGGAAGCTTTCTTT.

The table lists this clonotype with a count of one. As DNA, the CDR3 is TGTGCCAGCAGTTACGGGCCGGTGGGAAAGGAAAAACTGTTTTTT. As protein: CASSYGPVGKEKLFF. The gene calls are TRBV12-3 or TRBV12-4 and TRBJ1-4; no clear D. This CDR3 contains 15 residues. V was pared by 4 bases and J by 8 bases, with 17 bases between.

This clonotype is deemed medium-sized. The chain employs TRBV5-1 and TRBJ2-1; 9 bases align to TRBD2. Trimming cost V 0 bases and J 5 bases; bases outside gene matches: 6. Germline V gene lookup returns CDR1 SGHRS and CDR2 YFSETQ. The CDR3 covers 16 residues. The CDR3 DNA reads TGCGCCAGCAGCTTGGTGTGGACTAGCGCCAACAATGAGCAGTTCTTC. This sequence encodes CASSLVWTSANNEQFF.

In this sample, this clonotype turned up a few times. The chain carries TRBV7-2 and TRBJ2-1, with D unclear. With 5 bases removed from V and 5 bases from J, the gap between germline ends came to 19 bases. The CDR3 totals 16 residues. Per germline, CDR1 SGHTA and CDR2 FQGNSA. CDR3 bases: TGTGCCAGCAGCCCTTTGGTGGGCCCTTTTGACAATGAGCAGTTCTTC. Translating it yields CASSPLVGPFDNEQFF.

The table lists this clonotype with many counts. The V call is TRBV5-6, the J call TRBJ2-1; no clear D. The CDR3 runs 18 residues. Germline values: CDR1 SGHDT, CDR2 YYEEEE. Between the trimmed V and J ends, which lost 0 bases and 0 bases, there was a span of 16 bases. The CDR3 sequence is CASSLAIDAISSYNEQFF. Written as DNA, the CDR3 is TGTGCCAGCAGCTTGGCCATAGACGCTATAAGCTCCTACAATGAGCAGTTCTTC. The whole variable domain, filled in from reference TRBV5-6 and TRBJ2-1, reads DAGVTQSPTHLIKTRGQQVTLRCSPKSGHDTVSWYQQALGQGPQFIFQYYEEEERQRGNFPDRFSGHQFPNYSSELNVNALLLGDSALYLCASSLAIDAISSYNEQFFGPGTRLTVL.

Many counts were recorded for this clonotype. This chain joins TRBV12-3 or TRBV12-4 and TRBJ2-5; D may match TRBD1 or TRBD2 (6 bases each). V lost 3 bases and J 5 bases, leaving 13 bases between the germline ends. The length of the CDR3 is 14 residues. As DNA, the CDR3 is TGTGCCAGCAGTTTTGGACGGGGGCGGGAGACCCAGTACTTC. This translates into CASSFGRGRETQYF.

This clonotype was counted ten times or more. The rearrangement links TRBV28 to TRBJ2-2; TRBD1 aligns across 7 bases. V lost 6 bases to trimming and J lost 13 bases; unmatched junction nucleotides: 11. The CDR3 is 13 amino acids. Germline V gene sequence: CDR1 MDHEN, CDR2 SYDVKM. In DNA form, the CDR3 reads TGTGCCAGCAGCCTGACAGGGCTGTCGGGGCTGTTTTTT. It yields the protein CASSLTGLSGLFF.

This clonotype was detected a few times. This rearrangement joins TRBV12-3 or TRBV12-4 to TRBJ2-1; D perhaps matches TRBD1 (6 bases). V lost 7 bases and J 8 bases, leaving 12 bases between the germline ends. The CDR3 loop spans 12 amino acids. CDR3 residues: CASNLSGDEQFF. The CDR3 coding sequence is TGTGCCAGCAACCTCTCAGGGGATGAGCAGTTCTTC.

Ten or more counts support this clonotype. The rearrangement joins TRBV7-8 to TRBJ2-2; 10 nucleotides match TRBD1. Trimming cost V 5 bases and J 4 bases; bases outside gene matches: 7. Germline-derived CDR1 and CDR2 are SGHVS and FQNEAQ. CDR3 size: 16 residues. CDR3 protein: CASSPTGQGSTGELFF. DNA of the CDR3: TGTGCCAGCAGCCCTACGGGACAGGGGAGCACCGGGGAGCTGTTTTTT. The whole variable domain, filled in from reference TRBV7-8 and TRBJ2-2, reads GAGVSQSPRYKVAKRGQDVALRCDPISGHVSLFWYQQALGQGPEFLTYFQNEAQLDKSGLPSDRFFAERPEGSVSTLKIQRTQQEDSAVYLCASSPTGQGSTGELFFGEGSRLTVL.

The genes are TRBV3-1 and TRBJ2-5, with D tentatively TRBD2 (5 bases). Germline-derived CDR1 and CDR2 are LGHDT and YNNKEL (reference sequence). CDR3 length equals 16 residues. The V end was cut by 0 bases, the J end by 5 bases, with 16 bases between. The CDR3 reads CASSQEVPSTGETQYF. In nucleotides, the CDR3 is TGTGCCAGCAGCCAAGAGGTCCCTTCCACGGGGGAGACCCAGTACTTC.

This clonotype was detected only a few times. The chain joins TRBV5-1 to TRBJ2-5; D may be TRBD1 (6 bases). CDR3 length: 13 residues. Trimming pared 3 bases from V and 5 bases from J, leaving 11 bases between. Germline lookup yields CDR1 SGHRS and CDR2 YFSETQ. In nucleotides, the CDR3 is TGCGCCAGCAGCTACAGGGTGCCGGAGACCCAGTACTTC. Protein: CASSYRVPETQYF.

This clonotype was detected many times. The genes are TRBV6-1 and TRBJ2-4; TRBD1 aligns across 10 bases. Losses at the gene ends were 6 bases for V and 3 bases for J; bases not matched to a gene: 5. The length of the CDR3 is 15 residues. Germline V CDR1 and CDR2: MNHNS, SASEGT. CDR3 amino acids: CASRDRGSVKNIQYF. CDR3 nucleotides: TGTGCCAGCAGGGACAGGGGGTCAGTCAAAAACATTCAGTACTTC.

Many counts were recorded for this clonotype. The gene calls are TRBV20-1 and TRBJ2-5; D unclear. The germline V gene has CDR1 DFQATT and CDR2 SNEGSKA (reference sequence). V was pared by 1 base and J by 3 bases, with 3 bases between. This CDR3 region has 11 residues. The DNA of the CDR3 is TGCAGTGCTAGAGTGAAAGAGACCCAGTACTTC. Translating it yields CSARVKETQYF.

This clonotype was counted many times. The chain combines TRBV6-2 or TRBV6-3 with TRBJ2-7; unclear D gene. Per the germline V gene, CDR1 is MNHEY and CDR2 is SVGEGT. Trimming pared 5 bases from V and 2 bases from J, leaving 7 bases between. There are 12 residues in the CDR3. CDR3: CASSGSTYEQYF. The CDR3 nucleotides are TGTGCCAGCAGTGGCTCTACCTACGAGCAGTACTTC.

This clonotype was seen ten or more times. This rearrangement joins TRBV20-1 to TRBJ1-1; D is perhaps TRBD1 (6 bases). This CDR3 comprises 14 residues. CDR1 is DFQATT, CDR2 SNEGSKA, per germline (reference sequence). The V and J ends lost 1 base and 2 bases respectively, with 11 bases between them. The CDR3 DNA reads as TGCAGTGCTAGAGTCGGCAGGGGAAACACTGAAGCTTTCTTT. Its translation: CSARVGRGNTEAFF.

V usage is TRBV7-9 and J usage is TRBJ2-6; 8 bases are a match to TRBD1. CDR1 is SEHNR, CDR2 FQNEAQ, per germline (reference sequence). The CDR3 loop spans 19 amino acids. V dropped 3 bases and J dropped 2; count of bases not matched to a gene: 12. The CDR3 protein is CASSFRVGRGQAGANVLTF. For the CDR3, the DNA is TGTGCCAGCAGCTTCCGGGTCGGCAGGGGGCAAGCTGGGGCCAACGTCCTGACTTTC.

This clonotype was detected ten times or more. The chain has TRBV7-8 and TRBJ2-5; no firm D call. The CDR3 length is 13 residues. The ends were cut back, 5 bases at V and 6 bases at J, with 13 bases in the middle. Germline CDR1 and CDR2: SGHVS and FQNEAQ. CDR3 DNA sequence: TGTGCCAGCAGCGACGGACGGACCAAGACCCAGTACTTC. This encodes CASSDGRTKTQYF.

This clonotype has at least ten counts. This sequence joins TRBV30 and TRBJ2-7; the D call may be TRBD1 or TRBD2 (5 bases each). Germline V gene sequence: CDR1 GTSNPN, CDR2 SVGIG (reference sequence). V was trimmed by 2 bases and J by 4 bases, leaving 18 bases between them. The CDR3 contains 15 residues. This chain's CDR3 is CAWSMQTAVIYEQYF. The CDR3, as DNA: TGTGCCTGGAGTATGCAGACAGCGGTCATTTACGAGCAGTACTTC.

Ten or more counts support this clonotype. V gene TRBV20-1 combines with J gene TRBJ2-4; the D gene is possibly TRBD1 (6 bases). Trimming pared 5 bases from V and 0 bases from J, leaving 14 bases between. This CDR3 is 15 amino acids long. Germline loops: CDR1 DFQATT, CDR2 SNEGSKA (reference sequence). The CDR3 region has the DNA TGCAGTGCTGAGTTCAGGGGAATAGCCAAAAACATTCAGTACTTC. Translation gives CSAEFRGIAKNIQYF.

At least ten counts were recorded for this clonotype. The V and J genes are TRBV3-1 and TRBJ2-7, with no clear D. The germline gives CDR1 LGHDT, CDR2 YNNKEL (reference sequence). V dropped 4 bases and J dropped 9 bases, with 16 bases sitting between them. The CDR3 length is 13 residues. The CDR3 DNA reads TGTGCCAGCAGCCCTTCGACGAATCGGTGGCAGTACTTC. Protein sequence: CASSPSTNRWQYF.